Presented here are 4 T cell receptor beta chains from one specimen sequenced in a study of T-cell reconstitution after alpha-beta-depleted transplantation in children. A library of TCRbeta sequences, prepared with unique molecular identifiers, was generated. In TCRdb, the PCR reads were re-called with MiXCR into one record per CDR3 protein. The sample includes just over 200,000 distinct CDR3 sequences, 7% to 9% of them seen just once. Source: PBMCs, mostly from graft donor cells, taken 360 days after TCRalphabeta/CD19-depleted stem cell transplant. The receptors were sampled from a male patient aged 2 to 10 who had a stem cell transplant for acute myeloid leukemia, so the T cells may come from the graft donor.

The CDR3 DNA reads TGCGCCAGCAGCTTGATTGTGGACGGATTCTCTGGGGCCAACGTCCTGACTTTC. It specifies CASSLIVDGFSGANVLTF. V and J are TRBV5-1 and TRBJ2-6; D call uncertain. The CDR3 contains 18 residues. The V end was cut by 1 base, the J end by 0 bases, with 14 bases between. Germline-derived CDR1 and CDR2 are SGHRS and YFSETQ. The full variable domain, completed using reference TRBV5-1 and TRBJ2-6, is KAGVTQTPRYLIKTRGQQVTLSCSPISGHRSVSWYQQTPGQGLQFLFEYFSETQRNKGNFPGRFSGRQFSNSRSEMNVSTLELGDSALYLCASSLIVDGFSGANVLTFGAGSRLTVL.

This clonotype was counted at least ten times. The chain carries TRBV25-1 and TRBJ2-1; D call uncertain. Germline V gene lookup returns CDR1 MGHDK and CDR2 SYGVNS. The V end lost 6 bases, the J end lost 3 bases, and 15 bases lay between the germline ends. CDR3 length: 15 residues. The CDR3 sequence is CASRSSGVRYNEQFF. The CDR3 bases are TGTGCCAGCAGAAGTAGTGGGGTCCGCTACAATGAGCAGTTCTTC.

This clonotype has a handful of counts. This sequence joins TRBV6-5 and TRBJ2-7; possibly TRBD1 or TRBD2 for D (5 bases each). Trimming took off 2 bases at V and 7 bases at J, with 15 bases between the two ends. Per germline, CDR1 MNHEY and CDR2 SVGAGI. CDR3 length: 14 residues. CDR3 coding DNA: TGTGCCAGCAGTTACCAGGACGTGGGGGTTGAGCAGTACTTC. Translation gives CASSYQDVGVEQYF.

The rearrangement links TRBV20-1 to TRBJ2-5, with 11 bases aligning to TRBD2. V trimming: 3 bases; J trimming: 5 bases; junction bases outside the gene matches: 5. This CDR3 is built from 14 residues. Looked up from germline, CDR1 is DFQATT and CDR2 is SNEGSKA (reference sequence). For the CDR3, the DNA is TGCAGTGCTAGTTCTAGCGGGGGGTATGAGACCCAGTACTTC. It specifies CSASSSGGYETQYF.